The rows below give T cell receptor beta chains drawn from one sample of a study of beta chain features in type 1 diabetes. TCRdb's copy holds only in-frame clones and misses some; the assay was immunoSEQ multiplex PCR. This sample yields fewer than 450,000 clones, of which approximately 15% are seen a single time; over 0.014% belongs to the top ten. Sequencing was performed on naive CD4+ T cells from blood. Receptor source: a woman younger than 30 with type 1 diabetes. The CDR3 runs from the conserved cysteine through the conserved F or W. The D gene is left open where the match is weak. A row's size may be missing; if present it is once, few, many or a size class.

d_gene	abundance	v_gene	j_gene	CDR3nt	CDR3aa
NA	NA	TRBV29-1	TRBJ2-6	TGCAGCGTTGAACTTCGAGGGTCTGGGGCCAACGTCCTGACTTTC	CSVELRGSGANVLTF
NA	NA	TRBV30	TRBJ1-2	TGTGCCTGGAGTGCTCTCGGACAGTCCTATGGCTACACCTTC	CAWSALGQSYGYTF
TRBD2	few	TRBV7-9	TRBJ2-1	TGTGCCAGCAGCTCACCGGGACTAGCTGTCAATGAGCAGTTCTTC	CASSSPGLAVNEQFF
TRBD1	NA	TRBV5-4	TRBJ1-4	TGTGCCAGCAGCAAGACAGGGGGTAATGAAAAACTGTTTTTT	CASSKTGGNEKLFF
NA	few	TRBV29-1	TRBJ1-1	TGCAGCGTTACCCAAACGACAGGGAACACTGAAGCTTTCTTT	CSVTQTTGNTEAFF
TRBD1	NA	TRBV29-1	TRBJ2-3	TGCAGCGCCCGGAGGGGACAGGGGACAGATACGCAGTATTTT	CSARRGQGTDTQYF
NA	few	TRBV15	TRBJ1-2	TGTGCCACCGGGGGGGGGAACTATGGCTACACCTTC	CATGGGNYGYTF
TRBD1	few	TRBV9	TRBJ2-2	TGTGCCAGCAGCGTAGGTCCAGGGGGTTCGAACACCGGGGAGCTGTTTTTT	CASSVGPGGSNTGELFF
TRBD2	NA	TRBV11-2	TRBJ2-1	TGTGCCAGCAGCCGACTAGCGGGAGGGCGGGTGTCCAATGAGCAGTTCTTC	CASSRLAGGRVSNEQFF
NA	NA	TRBV9	TRBJ2-6	TGTGCCAGCAGCGTAGGGGGGCGCGGGGCCAACGTCCTGACTTTC	CASSVGGRGANVLTF
NA	NA	TRBV7-9	TRBJ1-1	TGTGCCAGCAGCCCAAGGTTCCGCGGGGCGGTAGAAGCTTTCTTT	CASSPRFRGAVEAFF
NA	NA	TRBV5-4	TRBJ2-6	TGTGCCAGCACCCCTTCCGGGGGGGCCAACGTCCTGACTTTC	CASTPSGGANVLTF
TRBD1	few	TRBV29-1	TRBJ2-2	TGCAGCGCCAGACAGGGGGCGAACACCGGGGAGCTGTTTTTT	CSARQGANTGELFF
NA	NA	TRBV7-2	TRBJ1-2	TGTGCCAGCAGCTCACTCAGGGGCGACTATGGCTACACCTTC	CASSSLRGDYGYTF
TRBD2	few	TRBV5-1	TRBJ2-1	TGCGCCAGCAGCTTGGCGTTAGCGGGGAAATACAATGAGCAGTTCTTC	CASSLALAGKYNEQFF
NA	NA	TRBV28	TRBJ2-2	TGTGCCAGCAGGACAGGAGGTTTGAGGGAGCTGTTTTTT	CASRTGGLRELFF
NA	NA	TRBV19	TRBJ1-2	TGTGCCAGTAGTATCGGACACGTCGGTGGCTACACCTTC	CASSIGHVGGYTF
NA	NA	TRBV27	TRBJ2-3	TGTGCCAGCAGTTTTAAGCGGAGCACAGATACGCAGTATTTT	CASSFKRSTDTQYF
TRBD1	few	TRBV28	TRBJ2-1	TGTGCCAGCAGCCCGAGGACAGGGAGGAACGGCTTCAGGGAGCAGTTCTTC	CASSPRTGRNGFREQFF
TRBD2	few	TRBV4-1	TRBJ2-1	TGCGCCAGCAGCTTCCGGACTAGCGGGAGGGCCCATGAGCAGTTCTTC	CASSFRTSGRAHEQFF
TRBD1	NA	TRBV15	TRBJ1-1	TGTGCCACCAGCAGTTACAGGGGACTGAACACTGAAGCTTTCTTT	CATSSYRGLNTEAFF
NA	NA	TRBV7-8	TRBJ1-2	TGTGCCAGCAGCTTAGAGAGGGAGGCCAGTTATGGCTACACCTTC	CASSLEREASYGYTF
NA	NA	TRBV5-1	TRBJ2-7	TGCGCCAGCAGCTCGGACATCTACGAGCAGTACTTC	CASSSDIYEQYF